Each of the 29 T cell receptor beta chains below was sequenced from the same sample in a study of shared clonotypes between healthy human individuals (dated by TCRdb to 2018 to 2021). CD8 naive samples consisted of CD45RO-negative cells that were positively selected for CCR7, yielding a CD45RA+CCR7+ population without TemRA cells. Library creation used the immunoSEQ multiplex PCR assay. The clones in this table, taken by TCRdb from immuneACCESS, are in-frame only. Not every clone is retained; where verified, under half of the shortfall comes from an unresolved V gene, and the cause of the rest is unknown. The sample table shows 1.5 million to 2.5 million clones, and less than 95% are seen once. Approximately 1% of the sample is in the top ten clones. The sequencing sample was made of naive CD8+ T cells sorted from blood. The label giving this sample's cell subset or site can be read as: CD45RA+CCR7+. The receptors originated from a man between 18 and 35 years old in good health.

J is TRBJ2-1 and V is TRBV30; D may be TRBD1 (6 bases). The CDR3 is 12 amino acids. Germline V lookup: CDR1 GTSNPN, CDR2 SVGIG (reference sequence). V shed 3 bases and J shed 7 bases, with 10 bases lying between them. The CDR3 DNA reads TGTGCCTGGAGCACGGACAGAAATGAGCAGTTCTTC. This translates into CAWSTDRNEQFF.

The CDR3 sequence is CASSYQEGAYDTQYF. Written as DNA, the CDR3 is TGTGCCAGCAGTTACCAGGAGGGGGCATATGATACGCAGTATTTT. This sequence joins TRBV6-5 and TRBJ2-3, with D perhaps TRBD1 (7 bases). The germline V and J ends were trimmed by 2 bases and 6 bases, with 15 bases remaining between them. The CDR3 has 15 amino acids. CDR1 and CDR2 (germline): MNHEY, SVGAGI.

The CDR3 region is CASSLIAGTYEQYF. Here the CDR3 DNA reads TGTGCCAGCAGCTTAATTGCGGGTACCTACGAGCAGTACTTC. The chain carries TRBV11-1 and TRBJ2-7; TRBD2 might be the D (5 bases). Trimming pared 2 bases from V and 2 bases from J, leaving 10 bases between. Germline V gene data show CDR1 as SGHAT and CDR2 as FQDESV (reference sequence). The CDR3 is made up of 14 amino acids.

This clone came up once. The chain employs TRBV14 and TRBJ1-6; no definite D call. V shed 0 bases and J shed 7 bases, with 10 bases lying between them. The CDR3 is made up of 15 amino acids. Germline CDR1 is SGHDN and CDR2 is FVKESK. CDR3 nucleotides: TGTGCCAGCAGCCAAGAGCCCGGAGCCAATTCACCCCTCCACTTT. Protein: CASSQEPGANSPLHF.

The chain uses TRBV2 and TRBJ2-5; weak D call: TRBD1 (6 bases). The CDR3 has 15 residues. The V end lost 3 bases, the J end lost 2 bases, and 13 bases lay between the germline ends. Per the germline V gene, CDR1 is SNHLY and CDR2 is FYNNEI. The CDR3 protein is CASSDTPGQQETQYF. DNA for the CDR3: TGTGCCAGCAGTGATACCCCCGGACAGCAAGAGACCCAGTACTTC. Looking up the rest from reference TRBV2 and TRBJ2-5 gives the full variable domain: EPEVTQTPSHQVTQMGQEVILRCVPISNHLYFYWYRQILGQKVEFLVSFYNNEISEKSEIFDDQFSVERPDGSNFTLKIRSTKLEDSAMYFCASSDTPGQQETQYFGPGTRLLVL.

CDR3: CASSTEDRVYEQYF. In DNA, the CDR3 is TGTGCCAGCAGCACCGAGGACAGGGTCTACGAGCAGTACTTC. The J gene is TRBJ2-7, the V gene TRBV4-2, with 8 bases lining up with TRBD1. With 5 bases clipped from V and 3 bases from J, the junction kept 6 bases outside the gene matches. CDR1 is LGHNA and CDR2 is YNFKEQ in the germline V gene. This CDR3 has 14 residues.

V gene TRBV19 combines with J gene TRBJ2-7, with D perhaps TRBD1 or TRBD2 (7 bases each). In germline, CDR1 is LNHDA, CDR2 SQIVND (reference sequence). The V gene lost 6 bases and the J gene lost 0 bases, with 18 bases spanning the gap. The CDR3 runs to 16 residues. CDR3 amino acids: CASSPRQGLSSYEQYF. In DNA, the CDR3 is TGTGCCAGTAGCCCTCGACAGGGACTAAGCTCCTACGAGCAGTACTTC.

Worth noting for this clone: Other DNA sequences in the sample encode the same CDR3. The chain links TRBV7-9 to TRBJ2-2, with D unclear. Trimming removed 2 bases at V and 2 bases at J, with 6 bases between. The length of the CDR3 is 14 residues. CDR1 is SEHNR, CDR2 FQNEAQ, per germline (reference sequence). CDR3 DNA: TGTGCCAGCAGCTTAATTTTAAACACCGGGGAGCTGTTTTTT. The encoded protein is CASSLILNTGELFF.

The rearrangement links TRBV6-6 to TRBJ2-7; tentative D call: TRBD1 (6 bases). The germline gives CDR1 MNHNY, CDR2 SVGAGI (reference sequence). Trimming left V 7 bases short and J 2 bases short, with 12 bases between. The CDR3 spans 13 residues. CDR3 sequence (DNA): TGTGCCAGCACACAGGGTAGCCCCTACGAGCAGTACTTC. Amino acid sequence: CASTQGSPYEQYF.

J is TRBJ2-7 and V is TRBV5-4, with a weak D call TRBD2 (6 bases). Germline assignment: CDR1 SGHNT and CDR2 YYREEE (reference sequence). The CDR3 length is 15 residues. Trimming took off 2 bases at V and 4 bases at J, with 16 bases between the two ends. In DNA, the CDR3 is TGTGCCAGCAGCTTTTCCACGGGAGAGGTGTACGAGCAGTACTTC. Its protein product is CASSFSTGEVYEQYF. The complete variable domain, with remaining parts taken from reference TRBV5-4 and TRBJ2-7, reads ETGVTQSPTHLIKTRGQQVTLRCSSQSGHNTVSWYQQALGQGPQFIFQYYREEENGRGNFPPRFSGLQFPNYSSELNVNALELDDSALYLCASSFSTGEVYEQYFGPGTRLTVT.

Concerning this clone: The same CDR3 arises from other DNA sequences in this sample as well. The rearrangement joins TRBV9 to TRBJ2-7, with 8 bases identical to TRBD2. The CDR3 has 14 residues. V lost 2 bases to trimming and J lost 2 bases; unmatched junction nucleotides: 3. The germline gives CDR1 SGDLS, CDR2 YYNGEE. The CDR3 bases are TGTGCCAGCAGCGTTGCGGGGGGAACCTACGAGCAGTACTTC. Amino acids: CASSVAGGTYEQYF.

V is TRBV2 and J is TRBJ2-1; no clear D gene. Germline CDR1 SNHLY, CDR2 FYNNEI. The length of the CDR3 is 13 residues. Trimming cost V 4 bases and J 2 bases, with 6 bases left between them. The CDR3 region is CASSVYPYNEQFF. The CDR3, as DNA: TGTGCCAGCAGTGTTTACCCCTACAATGAGCAGTTCTTC.

CDR3 sequence reads: CASSPSYNPISYEQYF. The DNA for the CDR3 is TGTGCCAGCAGTCCATCCTATAATCCGATTTCCTACGAGCAGTACTTC. The J gene is TRBJ2-7, the V gene TRBV27; D remains unclear. Germline-derived CDR1 and CDR2 are MNHEY and SMNVEV (reference sequence). The CDR3 runs 16 residues. V dropped 5 bases and J dropped 1 base, with 18 bases sitting between them.

V is TRBV29-1 and J is TRBJ1-2, with a tentative D call TRBD1 (6 bases). The CDR3 covers 12 residues. The ends were cut back, 5 bases at V and 5 bases at J, with 12 bases in the middle. Germline lookup yields CDR1 SQVTM and CDR2 ANQGSEA. The CDR3 sequence is CSVPGTRYGYTF. The CDR3 DNA follows: TGCAGCGTTCCCGGGACAAGGTATGGCTACACCTTC.

This sequence joins TRBV4-3 and TRBJ2-7, with a weak D call TRBD2 (5 bases). The CDR3 extends over 15 amino acids. Germline lookup yields CDR1 LGHNA and CDR2 YSLEER. Trimming removed 0 bases at V and 6 bases at J, with 15 bases between. The DNA of the CDR3 is TGCGCCAGCAGCCAAGAAGGCGGCTCGGGGATCGAGCAGTACTTC. Protein product: CASSQEGGSGIEQYF.

The chain has TRBV11-2 and TRBJ2-1; no firm D call. Germline V gene sequence: CDR1 SGHAT, CDR2 FQNNGV. This CDR3 comprises 16 residues. Trimming shortened V by 2 bases and J by 4 bases, and 15 bases separated the two germline ends. The chain's CDR3 is CASSLWAGAGYNEQFF. In DNA, the CDR3 is TGTGCCAGCAGCTTATGGGCAGGAGCCGGGTACAATGAGCAGTTCTTC.

This clone was seen just once. The genes are TRBV10-3 and TRBJ2-7; 7 nucleotides line up with TRBD2. The CDR3 runs 11 residues. Trimming removed 11 bases from V and 5 bases from J; junction bases left unmatched: 6. The germline V gene encodes CDR1 ENHRY and CDR2 SYGVKD. CDR3 sequence reads: CAAERGDEQYF. The CDR3 DNA reads TGTGCCGCCGAGCGGGGAGACGAGCAGTACTTC.

The V gene is TRBV21-1, the J gene TRBJ1-5; TRBD1, the table's D call, lacks a check against the DNA. TRBV21-1 constitutes a pseudogene. The CDR3 consists of 17 residues. The CDR3 DNA sequence: TGTGCCAGCAGCAAAATTGCCAGGGGCAGGGGCGGGCAGCCCCAGCATTTT. This encodes CASSKIARGRGGQPQHF.

This clone was counted only a few times. At the DNA level, this CDR3 is encoded by other sequences in the same sample as well. V gene TRBV5-5 combines with J gene TRBJ1-1; D is unresolved. CDR1 is SGHKS, CDR2 YYEKEE, per germline (reference sequence). This CDR3 comprises 13 residues. Trimming left V 0 bases short and J 1 base short, with 4 bases between. The CDR3 region has the DNA TGTGCCAGCAGCTTGGACACGAACACTGAAGCTTTCTTT. This sequence encodes CASSLDTNTEAFF.

The chain is built from TRBV6-5 and TRBJ2-7, with TRBD2 identical over 7 bases. Per germline, CDR1 MNHEY and CDR2 SVGAGI. Trimming removed 0 bases from V and 5 bases from J; junction bases left unmatched: 10. This CDR3 has 16 residues. The CDR3 is CASSYSSGTINHEQYF. The CDR3 nucleotides read TGTGCCAGCAGTTACTCTTCCGGGACTATTAACCACGAGCAGTACTTC.

J is TRBJ1-5 and V is TRBV7-9; no clear D. The germline V gene has CDR1 SEHNR and CDR2 FQNEAQ (reference sequence). The CDR3 runs to 19 residues. V was trimmed by 0 bases and J by 4 bases, leaving 22 bases between them. CDR3 nucleotide sequence: TGTGCCAGCAGCTTAGCCTTCCCCGGCGACCTTTCGCATAATCAGCCCCAGCATTTT. Its protein product is CASSLAFPGDLSHNQPQHF.

The chain recombines TRBV14 with TRBJ2-7, with a weak D call TRBD2 (6 bases). CDR1 SGHDN and CDR2 FVKESK come from the germline V gene. The CDR3 sequence is 13 residues long. V gave up 0 bases and J gave up 5 bases, with 8 bases separating them. The chain's CDR3 is CASSQDWGDEQYF. For the CDR3, the DNA is TGTGCCAGCAGCCAAGATTGGGGGGACGAGCAGTACTTC.

The chain uses TRBV28 and TRBJ1-1, with D perhaps TRBD1 (5 bases). V lost 11 bases and J 3 bases, leaving 16 bases between the germline ends. Germline lookup yields CDR1 MDHEN and CDR2 SYDVKM. This CDR3 is 13 amino acids long. The CDR3 sequence is CAGRGVGDTEAFF. CDR3 DNA: TGTGCCGGTCGGGGGGTAGGGGACACTGAAGCTTTCTTT.

A word on this clone: The same CDR3 is also encoded by other DNA sequences in this sample. The chain joins TRBV28 to TRBJ2-7, with 8 bases that match TRBD2. This CDR3 has 14 residues. V gave up 2 bases and J gave up 3 bases; unmatched junction bases: 3. The germline V gene encodes CDR1 MDHEN and CDR2 SYDVKM. In DNA, the CDR3 is TGTGCCAGCAGTTTAACCGGGGGGGACTACGAGCAGTACTTC. Encoded protein: CASSLTGGDYEQYF.

The chain uses TRBV19 and TRBJ2-2; 9 bases match TRBD1. This CDR3 is built from 16 residues. Looked up from germline, CDR1 is LNHDA and CDR2 is SQIVND (reference sequence). V lost 7 bases and J lost 5; bases outside the gene matches: 11. CDR3 DNA: TGTGCCAGTACCGTATGGGGAGGACAGGGGACCGGGGAGCTGTTTTTT. This codes for CASTVWGGQGTGELFF.

This clone has just one count. The identical CDR3 is also encoded by other nucleotide sequences in the sample. The chain carries TRBV28 and TRBJ2-2; TRBD2 might be the D (6 bases). The CDR3 contains 14 residues. Germline CDR1 reads MDHEN; CDR2 reads SYDVKM. Trimming pared 6 bases from V and 2 bases from J, leaving 10 bases between. CDR3 sequence (DNA): TGTGCCAGCAGCCCCGGGGGTAACACCGGGGAGCTGTTTTTT. This sequence encodes CASSPGGNTGELFF.

This sequence joins TRBV18 and TRBJ2-7, with D perhaps matching TRBD1 (5 bases). CDR1 and CDR2 (germline): KGHSH, LQKENI. V dropped 4 bases and J dropped 4 bases, with 11 bases sitting between them. The CDR3 totals 13 residues. The CDR3 DNA sequence: TGTGCCAGCTCACTTACCAGGGTATACGAGCAGTACTTC. It translates to CASSLTRVYEQYF.

This clone has just a few counts. Additional DNA sequences in this sample encode the identical CDR3. CDR3 nucleotide sequence: TGTGCCAGCAGTTTATTAGGGGATGAGCAGTTCTTC. It is translated as CASSLLGDEQFF. This chain links TRBV27 with TRBJ2-1, with D possibly matching TRBD1 (5 bases). Germline lookup yields CDR1 MNHEY and CDR2 SMNVEV (reference sequence). The CDR3 runs to 12 residues. The V end was cut by 1 base, the J end by 8 bases, with 6 bases between.

The V and J genes are TRBV7-8 and TRBJ2-4, with a possible D match to TRBD2 (6 bases). The CDR3 contains 15 residues. The germline V gene has CDR1 SGHVS and CDR2 FQNEAQ. Trimming left V 1 base short and J 3 bases short, with 10 bases between. The CDR3 DNA reads TGTGCCAGCAGCTTAGGGGGAGGAGGCAAAAACATTCAGTACTTC. Translated, it gives CASSLGGGGKNIQYF.